A single T cell receptor beta chain is shown here with its context. Its antigen is unknown. No much larger clone exists at a distance of one base, and base qualities are not known. This sample was taken from a study of blood T cell repertoires in COVID-19 (TCRdb year 2020). Concerning the study at large: Samples from collaborators originated in the United States, Italy and Spain and spanned both the acute and convalescent phases of COVID-19. The prospective study material was composed of cDNA or gDNA derived from T cells, B-cell-depleted T cells, or PBMCs. Subjects who had been exposed to COVID-19, were actively infected with it, or had recovered from it provided the deeply sampled blood TCRbeta repertoires that made up the dataset. The repertoires were released in a freely available public database meant as a resource for research on the immune response to SARS-CoV-2. Where available, HLA class I and class II types were obtained from metadata supplied by the sample provider rather than from assay-based typing. A de-identified subject ID, COVID-19 status, age in years and sex were almost always included in the sample metadata. The samples were drawn from the first 160 participants of the ongoing ImmuneRACE study and from some 1,300 subjects provided by 6 global collaborators.

TCRbeta CDR3 regions were amplified from genomic DNA using the immunoSEQ Assay, a bias-controlled multiplex PCR. On the study's bioinformatics: The number of nucleated cells in each sample was estimated from the amplification of reference gene primers within the assay. To quantify the absolute abundance of each unique TCRbeta CDR3 rearrangement, sequence reads were collapsed and filtered. Productive Simpson clonality was computed per sample as the square root of Simpson's diversity index over productive rearrangements. Drawn from immuneACCESS, this table holds only the in-frame rearrangements with V and J called that TCRdb kept. Clones are partly lost; checked studies trace under half to an unresolved V gene and leave the rest unexplained. V, J and clone size are taken as reported in that table, and D and trimming were inferred from the DNA itself. The sample table contains under 40,000 clones; only one count was recorded for about nine tenths of them. The biggest ten clones account for 10% of the sample.

Whole blood was collected in K2EDTA tubes by collaborating institutions according to the institutions' own protocols. Collaborator samples were shipped for TCRbeta analysis as frozen whole blood, isolated PBMCs, or DNA extracted from either sample type. Results the study describes overall, beyond this receptor: The amount of clinical and demographic metadata varied by source and participant and was provided uncurated.

The germline V gene (reference sequence) yields MNHEY for CDR1 and SMNVEV for CDR2. The CDR3 goes from the cysteine to the phenylalanine over 15 residues. This entry keeps only the CDR3 DNA: 45 bases, framed from base 1. V and J are trimmed by 6 bases and 3 bases, and the gene matches miss 8 bases of the junction. The sequenced material came from peripheral blood. This TCR was recovered from a man of 80 years or more with active COVID-19. The rearrangement joined TRBV27 to TRBJ1-5, with 7 bases aligning to TRBD1. The encoded CDR3 is CASRLTGAINQPQHF. The nucleotide sequence reads as follows: TGTGCCAGCAGGCTTACAGGGGCGATCAATCAGCCCCAGCATTTT.